The clone carrying this TCR beta chain was counted a single time. The CDR3 covers 13 residues. Trimming pared 5 bases from V and 4 bases from J, leaving 11 bases between. Germline V gene sequence: CDR1 PRHDT, CDR2 FYEKMQ (reference sequence). Sequencing was performed with immunoSEQ multiplex PCR; in TCRdb, only in-frame clones are kept and a portion is missing. The table records over 40,000 clones, 85% to 90% of them present only once. This sample stems from a study of T cells in localized non-small cell lung cancer. Material: peripheral blood, obtained before any cancer treatment. The sequence was collected from a woman between 18 and 50 years old with stage III lung adenocarcinoma. This chain links TRBV13 with TRBJ1-2, with D hard to call. The CDR3 sequence is CASSQLASYGYTF. The CDR3 DNA follows: TGTGCCAGCAGCCAGTTAGCATCCTATGGCTACACCTTC. Full variable domain (rest looked up from reference TRBV13 and TRBJ1-2): AAGVIQSPRHLIKEKRETATLKCYPIPRHDTVYWYQQGPGQDPQFLISFYEKMQSDKGSIPDRFSAQQFSDYHSELNMSSLELGDSALYFCASSQLASYGYTFGSGTRLTVV.